A selection of T cell receptor beta chains follows, all from one sample in a study of PD-1 blockade in classical Hodgkin lymphoma. Some clones are missing from TCRdb's copy, which holds only in-frame ones; the method was immunoSEQ multiplex PCR. In the table there are under 130,000 clones, approximately 89% of which are singletons. The sequences come from peripheral blood mononuclear cells (PBMCs), collected before the fourth cycle of nivolumab. The receptors stem from a human donor with classical Hodgkin lymphoma. Each CDR3 is given with its conserved first and last residue. D genes are given only for firm matches. The size entry is marked missing in some rows and otherwise reads once, few, many or a size class.

TRBV5-1	TRBD2	TRBJ2-1	.	CASSRGGRDNEQFF	TGCGCCAGCAGCCGGGGGGGCCGCGACAATGAGCAGTTCTTC
TRBV4-2	TRBD2	TRBJ2-1	few	CASSSTQDLAGPSEFF	TGTGCCAGCAGCTCCACTCAAGATTTAGCGGGGCCTTCGGAGTTCTTC
TRBV19	.	TRBJ1-5	.	CASSIRAAHNSNQPQHF	TGTGCCAGTAGTATTCGGGCAGCGCATAATAGCAATCAGCCCCAGCATTTT
TRBV5-6	TRBD2	TRBJ2-7	.	CASSPGGNLAYEQYF	TGTGCCAGCAGCCCGGGGGGGAACCTCGCCTACGAGCAGTACTTC
TRBV30	TRBD2	TRBJ2-4	.	CAWSDFSGRALAKNIQYF	TGTGCCTGGAGTGATTTTAGCGGGAGGGCTCTAGCCAAAAACATTCAGTACTTC
TRBV5-6	.	TRBJ1-2	.	CASSLGSVGYGYTF	TGTGCCAGCAGCTTGGGGAGTGTCGGCTATGGCTACACCTTC
TRBV29-1	.	TRBJ2-5	.	CSVDGRLIQETQYF	TGCAGCGTTGACGGTAGATTAATCCAAGAGACCCAGTACTTC
TRBV11-2	.	TRBJ1-2	.	CASSSVEVRGYTF	TGTGCCAGCAGCTCAGTGGAGGTACGGGGCTACACCTTC
TRBV19	.	TRBJ2-3	.	CASSTGLSMADTQYF	TGTGCCAGTAGTACGGGACTCTCCATGGCGGATACGCAGTATTTT
TRBV27	.	TRBJ1-5	.	CASSPRRTLNQPQHF	TGTGCCAGCAGTCCCCGTCGGACCCTTAATCAGCCCCAGCATTTT
TRBV11-2	.	TRBJ2-7	.	CASSFDRGYEQYF	TGTGCCAGCAGCTTTGACAGAGGGTACGAGCAGTACTTC
TRBV5-1	.	TRBJ2-1	.	CASSQTGSGYNEQFF	TGCGCCAGCAGCCAGACGGGGTCCGGCTACAATGAGCAGTTCTTC
TRBV6-5	.	TRBJ2-2	.	CASSPPTGTGELFF	TGTGCCAGCAGCCCCCCCACTGGCACCGGGGAGCTGTTTTTT
TRBV5-1	TRBD1	TRBJ1-1	.	CASSLGQGGTEAFF	TGCGCCAGCAGCTTGGGACAGGGTGGCACTGAAGCTTTCTTT
TRBV30	.	TRBJ2-7	.	CAWSRASYEQYF	TGTGCCTGGAGTAGAGCCTCCTACGAGCAGTACTTC
TRBV7-2	TRBD1	TRBJ2-7	.	CASSLGTGGSYEQYF	TGTGCCAGCAGCTTAGGTACAGGGGGCAGCTACGAGCAGTACTTC
TRBV4-1	TRBD2	TRBJ2-5	.	CASSPIGAGEATQYF	TGCGCCAGCAGCCCTATCGGAGCGGGAGAGGCGACCCAGTACTTC
TRBV7-9	.	TRBJ1-1	.	CASSLAEGMYTEAFF	TGTGCCAGCAGCTTAGCGGAGGGGATGTACACTGAAGCTTTCTTT
TRBV28	.	TRBJ1-4	.	CASSSLEKLFF	TGTGCCAGCAGTTCGCTCGAAAAACTGTTTTTT
TRBV7-9	.	TRBJ1-1	.	CASSLMINTEAFF	TGTGCCAGCAGCTTAATGATAAACACTGAAGCTTTCTTT
TRBV7-9	.	TRBJ2-5	.	CASSLAVEYQETQYF	TGTGCCAGCAGCTTAGCAGTGGAGTACCAAGAGACCCAGTACTTC
TRBV11-2	.	TRBJ1-2	.	CASSLVRGANGYTF	TGTGCCAGCAGCTTAGTGCGGGGCGCGAATGGCTACACCTTC
TRBV5-1	.	TRBJ1-4	.	CASSPNRETNEKLFF	TGCGCCAGCAGCCCCAACAGGGAGACAAATGAAAAACTGTTTTTT
TRBV28	.	TRBJ1-5	.	CATKVAGDGNQPQHF	TGTGCCACGAAGGTCGCCGGGGACGGCAATCAGCCCCAGCATTTT
TRBV6-5	.	TRBJ1-1	once	CASSPGGRDTEAFF	TGTGCCAGCAGTCCCGGGGGTCGGGACACTGAAGCTTTCTTT
TRBV5-1	TRBD1	TRBJ2-3	.	CASSLILRTGGSDTQYF	TGCGCCAGCAGCTTGATACTTAGGACAGGTGGTTCAGATACGCAGTATTTT
TRBV6-5	.	TRBJ2-7	.	CDGTHRPRTPYEQYF	TGTGACGGCACACACCGTCCGCGGACTCCCTACGAGCAGTACTTC
TRBV27	.	TRBJ1-5	.	CASSPRNSNQPQHF	TGTGCCAGCAGTCCAAGAAATAGCAATCAGCCCCAGCATTTT
TRBV28	.	TRBJ2-7	.	CASSHPGQQPYEQYF	TGTGCCAGCAGCCACCCTGGACAGCAGCCCTACGAGCAGTACTTC
TRBV28	TRBD2	TRBJ2-7	.	CASSLQIAGAHEQYF	TGTGCCAGCAGTCTCCAGATAGCGGGAGCCCACGAGCAGTACTTC
TRBV10-2	TRBD2	TRBJ2-7	.	CASTIAGGHYEQYF	TGCGCCAGCACAATAGCGGGAGGCCACTACGAGCAGTACTTC
TRBV5-6	TRBD2	TRBJ2-7	.	CASSLGTSGIYEQYF	TGTGCCAGCAGCTTAGGGACTAGCGGAATTTACGAGCAGTACTTC
TRBV5-6	TRBD1	TRBJ2-5	.	CASSLGTGVKTQYF	TGTGCCAGCAGCTTGGGGACAGGGGTAAAGACCCAGTACTTC
TRBV21-1	.	TRBJ1-1	.	CASSKDARAGTEAFF	TGTGCCAGCAGCAAGGATGCAAGGGCAGGCACTGAAGCTTTCTTT
TRBV27	TRBD2	TRBJ2-3	.	CASRVRELAGGPGDTQYF	TGTGCCAGCCGAGTGAGAGAACTAGCGGGAGGGCCAGGAGATACGCAGTATTTT
TRBV6-6	.	TRBJ1-1	.	CASSYPRAGANTEAFF	TGTGCCAGCAGTTACCCCCGGGCAGGGGCGAACACTGAAGCTTTCTTT
TRBV21-1	.	TRBJ1-5	.	CASSKWDRFNQPQHF	TGTGCCAGCAGCAAATGGGATAGGTTCAATCAGCCCCAGCATTTT